Shown below are 28 T cell receptor beta chains from a single sample sequenced in a study of lymphopenia after photon versus proton radiotherapy. Sequencing used immunoSEQ multiplex PCR; TCRdb keeps in-frame clones, though not all of them. This sample has roughly 32,000 clones, with approximately 95% found just once. The sequences come from peripheral blood, collected from a patient treated with photon-based radiotherapy. The receptors shown here come from a woman in her forties or fifties with cholangiocarcinoma.

This chain connects TRBV14 to TRBJ2-5, with D tentatively TRBD2 (5 bases). Germline CDR1 SGHDN, CDR2 FVKESK. This CDR3 comprises 13 residues. The V end was cut by 4 bases, the J end by 7 bases, with 13 bases between. The CDR3 reads CASSLEWAGTQYF. The CDR3 DNA is TGTGCCAGCAGCCTAGAATGGGCGGGGACCCAGTACTTC.

This chain links TRBV9 with TRBJ1-6; D might be TRBD1 (5 bases). The CDR3 covers 15 residues. CDR1 and CDR2 (germline): SGDLS, YYNGEE. V dropped 0 bases and J dropped 6 bases, with 10 bases sitting between them. CDR3 nucleotide sequence: TGTGCCAGCAGCGTAGGAGGAGGGACTAATTCACCCCTCCACTTT. Translating it yields CASSVGGGTNSPLHF.

The V gene is TRBV7-2, the J gene TRBJ1-2; D is uncertain. The CDR3 length is 16 residues. Germline lookup yields CDR1 SGHTA and CDR2 FQGNSA. The V and J ends lost 1 base and 4 bases respectively, with 16 bases between them. As DNA, the CDR3 is TGTGCCAGCAGCTTAGAAGCGGTCCCCCCGAGCTATGGCTACACCTTC. It translates to CASSLEAVPPSYGYTF.

The V and J genes are TRBV6-1 and TRBJ1-2, with 9 bases that match TRBD1. CDR3 length: 15 residues. CDR1 is MNHNS and CDR2 is SASEGT in the germline V gene. The trim removed 11 bases at V and 3 bases at J, leaving 13 bases unmatched. The CDR3: CASGTGKSTYYGYTF. In DNA, the CDR3 is TGTGCCTCCGGGACAGGGAAGTCAACCTACTATGGCTACACCTTC.

The V and J genes are TRBV5-1 and TRBJ2-1; 8 nucleotides align to TRBD1. V was clipped by 0 bases and J by 7 bases; unmatched bases: 6. The CDR3 is 15 residues long. Germline V CDR1 and CDR2: SGHRS, YFSETQ. This CDR3 is CASSLDGQGRNEQFF. CDR3 coding DNA: TGCGCCAGCAGCTTGGATGGACAGGGACGGAATGAGCAGTTCTTC. Based on the CDR3 plus reference TRBV5-1 and TRBJ2-1, the full variable domain is KAGVTQTPRYLIKTRGQQVTLSCSPISGHRSVSWYQQTPGQGLQFLFEYFSETQRNKGNFPGRFSGRQFSNSRSEMNVSTLELGDSALYLCASSLDGQGRNEQFFGPGTRLTVL.

The count of this clone is one. The chain couples TRBV2 to TRBJ1-4, with a weak D call TRBD1 (5 bases). CDR3 length equals 15 residues. Germline CDR1 and CDR2: SNHLY and FYNNEI. V lost 4 bases, J lost 6 bases, and 15 bases lay in between. DNA of the CDR3: TGTGCCAGCAGTGGGGGGACTGTTCTGGATGAAAAACTGTTTTTT. As protein: CASSGGTVLDEKLFF.

This rearrangement joins TRBV10-2 to TRBJ1-2, with 9 bases fitting TRBD1. Per the germline V gene, CDR1 is WSHSY and CDR2 is SAAADI. V shed 6 bases and J 8 bases; nucleotides not matched to a gene: 10. The CDR3 spans 14 residues. CDR3 residues: CASRPGQGIWGYTF. CDR3 coding DNA: TGCGCCAGCAGGCCGGGACAGGGTATCTGGGGCTACACCTTC.

V gene TRBV27 combines with J gene TRBJ1-5; 8 bases map to TRBD1. Germline V lookup: CDR1 MNHEY, CDR2 SMNVEV (reference sequence). The V gene end was trimmed by 5 bases and the J gene end by 4 bases; junction bases not matched to a gene: 10. This CDR3 has 16 residues. The DNA for the CDR3 is TGTGCCAGCAGTCCGTCGGGCAGGGGGCAAAATCAGCCCCAGCATTTT. Translation gives CASSPSGRGQNQPQHF.

The chain links TRBV5-1 to TRBJ1-5; possible D gene TRBD1, 6 bases. The V gene's germline CDR1 is SGHRS and CDR2 YFSETQ. The V end was cut by 1 base, the J end by 6 bases, with 14 bases between. The CDR3 totals 15 residues. In DNA form, the CDR3 reads TGCGCCAGCAGCTTGAAGGGGGGCAAGGGTCAGCCCCAGCATTTT. Amino acid sequence: CASSLKGGKGQPQHF. The entire variable domain, with the rest obtained from reference TRBV5-1 and TRBJ1-5, is as follows: KAGVTQTPRYLIKTRGQQVTLSCSPISGHRSVSWYQQTPGQGLQFLFEYFSETQRNKGNFPGRFSGRQFSNSRSEMNVSTLELGDSALYLCASSLKGGKGQPQHFGDGTRLSIL.

This chain connects TRBV7-9 to TRBJ1-3; maybe TRBD1 (5 bases). Germline V gene data show CDR1 as SEHNR and CDR2 as FQNEAQ (reference sequence). The V and J ends lost 4 bases and 4 bases respectively, with 17 bases between them. The CDR3 covers 16 residues. Here the CDR3 DNA reads TGTGCCAGCAGCTCCCGAAACCAGGGAGCCGGAAACACCATATATTTT. This gives the protein CASSSRNQGAGNTIYF.

The genes are TRBV11-2 and TRBJ2-3; D gene uncertain. V was pared by 5 bases and J by 5 bases, with 17 bases between. The CDR3 spans 15 residues. From germline, CDR1 is SGHAT and CDR2 FQNNGV. The CDR3 loop is CASSRMTYSGDTQYF. As DNA, the CDR3 is TGTGCCAGCAGCCGAATGACGTATTCGGGAGATACGCAGTATTTT.

A single count supports this clone. The chain uses TRBV19 and TRBJ2-3; D is possibly TRBD2 (5 bases). The CDR3 runs 15 residues. Trimming cost V 9 bases and J 4 bases, with 20 bases left between them. Germline loops: CDR1 LNHDA, CDR2 SQIVND (reference sequence). The CDR3 sequence: CASLTPGPGADTQYF. The CDR3 DNA is TGTGCCAGCCTCACTCCGGGCCCCGGGGCAGATACGCAGTATTTT.

The chain couples TRBV13 to TRBJ2-7, with D possibly matching TRBD1 (6 bases). V shed 5 bases and J shed 2 bases, with 16 bases lying between them. Per the germline V gene, CDR1 is PRHDT and CDR2 is FYEKMQ (reference sequence). CDR3 length: 15 residues. For the CDR3, the DNA is TGTGCCAGCAGCATCCTCCAACAGGGTACCTACGAGCAGTACTTC. Translating gives CASSILQQGTYEQYF.

This chain links TRBV6-1 with TRBJ2-6, with D unclear. V dropped 2 bases and J dropped 2 bases, with 13 bases sitting between them. This CDR3 has 17 residues. CDR1 MNHNS and CDR2 SASEGT come from the germline V gene. The DNA for the CDR3 is TGTGCCAGCAGTGAAATCCTGACCCCAACTGGGGCCAACGTCCTGACTTTC. Its translation is CASSEILTPTGANVLTF.

This clone was found once. The V call is TRBV7-7, the J call TRBJ2-7; a possible D gene is TRBD2 (5 bases). Germline V lookup: CDR1 SSHAT, CDR2 FNYEAQ (reference sequence). Trimming removed 2 bases at V and 5 bases at J, with 10 bases between. The CDR3 extends over 13 amino acids. CDR3 sequence reads: CASSLFEGDEQYF. The CDR3 region has the DNA TGTGCCAGCAGCTTATTCGAGGGTGACGAGCAGTACTTC.

This clone was detected a few times. J is TRBJ1-2 and V is TRBV19; 9 bases map to TRBD1. V lost 4 bases, J lost 5 bases, and 5 bases stayed unmatched. Germline CDR1 reads LNHDA; CDR2 reads SQIVND (reference sequence). CDR3 size: 14 residues. The chain's CDR3 is CASSTGQGTYGYTF. The CDR3 DNA is TGTGCCAGTAGTACGGGACAGGGAACGTATGGCTACACCTTC.

The chain's CDR3 is CSVETVSNQPQHF. In DNA form, the CDR3 reads TGCAGCGTTGAAACAGTTAGCAATCAGCCCCAGCATTTT. The genes are TRBV29-1 and TRBJ1-5; D unclear. Germline assignment: CDR1 SQVTM and CDR2 ANQGSEA. V lost 2 bases and J lost 0, with 5 bases in between. The CDR3 totals 13 residues.

This chain uses TRBV7-2 with TRBJ1-1; TRBD1 matches 7 bases. V lost 7 bases, J lost 6 bases, and 8 bases stayed unmatched. The CDR3 consists of 13 residues. Germline CDR1 SGHTA, CDR2 FQGNSA. The CDR3 coding sequence is TGTGCCAGCACCACATTTACAGGGGCTGAAGCTTTCTTT. Encoded protein: CASTTFTGAEAFF.

The sample holds one count of this clone. The V call is TRBV2, the J call TRBJ1-2; D may be TRBD1 (6 bases). Trimming left V 8 bases short and J 2 bases short, with 21 bases between. Germline V gives CDR1 SNHLY, CDR2 FYNNEI. The CDR3 length is 16 residues. The CDR3 sequence: CASENWSGGANYGYTF. The CDR3 coding sequence is TGTGCCAGCGAAAACTGGTCCGGGGGCGCAAACTATGGCTACACCTTC.

The chain is built from TRBV5-1 and TRBJ2-2; D is possibly TRBD2 (5 bases). Per the germline V gene, CDR1 is SGHRS and CDR2 is YFSETQ. The CDR3 is 15 residues long. V shed 0 bases and J shed 6 bases, with 12 bases lying between them. The CDR3 protein is CASSLVAWRSGELFF. The CDR3 bases are TGCGCCAGCAGCTTGGTCGCTTGGAGGTCCGGGGAGCTGTTTTTT. Based on the CDR3 plus reference TRBV5-1 and TRBJ2-2, the full variable domain is KAGVTQTPRYLIKTRGQQVTLSCSPISGHRSVSWYQQTPGQGLQFLFEYFSETQRNKGNFPGRFSGRQFSNSRSEMNVSTLELGDSALYLCASSLVAWRSGELFFGEGSRLTVL.

The chain carries TRBV5-8 and TRBJ2-7; TRBD2 aligns across 15 bases. Germline values: CDR1 SGHTS, CDR2 YDEGEE. J gave up 2 bases and V 4 bases, and 7 bases lay outside the gene matches. The CDR3 length is 17 residues. The CDR3 DNA sequence: TGTGCCAGCAGCCCTACCGGGACTAGCGGGGGGCCCTACGAGCAGTACTTC. It is translated as CASSPTGTSGGPYEQYF.

The chain couples TRBV7-8 to TRBJ2-2; D might be TRBD2 (5 bases). The germline V gene has CDR1 SGHVS and CDR2 FQNEAQ. Trimming stripped 10 bases from V and 5 bases from J, with 14 bases between. The CDR3 has 13 amino acids. As DNA, the CDR3 is TGTGCCACGAGGGTGACGGGGACCGGGGAGCTGTTTTTT. Translating gives CATRVTGTGELFF.

The V gene is TRBV5-1, the J gene TRBJ1-1; 7 bases match TRBD1. Germline V gene sequence: CDR1 SGHRS, CDR2 YFSETQ. V lost 7 bases, J lost 1 base, and 10 bases stayed unmatched. The length of the CDR3 is 15 residues. CDR3 in amino acids: CASSPLGQPNTEAFF. In DNA form, the CDR3 reads TGCGCCAGCTCTCCCCTGGGACAGCCGAACACTGAAGCTTTCTTT.

V usage is TRBV7-2 and J usage is TRBJ1-2, with D unresolved. Trimming left V 2 bases short and J 6 bases short, with 22 bases between. Germline assignment: CDR1 SGHTA and CDR2 FQGNSA. The CDR3 runs 17 residues. In DNA, the CDR3 is TGTGCCAGCAGCTTATGGGAGGGTGCGGGGATTCGTGATGGCTACACCTTC. Translating it yields CASSLWEGAGIRDGYTF. The variable domain in full, with the rest retrieved from reference TRBV7-2 and TRBJ1-2, is GAGVSQSPSNKVTEKGKDVELRCDPISGHTALYWYRQSLGQGLEFLIYFQGNSAPDKSGLPSDRFSAERTGGSVSTLTIQRTQQEDSAVYLCASSLWEGAGIRDGYTFGSGTRLTVV.

The V call is TRBV4-2, the J call TRBJ2-5; maybe TRBD2 (7 bases). CDR1 and CDR2 from the germline V gene are LGHNA and YNFKEQ. V lost 3 bases, J lost 9 bases, and 11 bases lay in between. This CDR3 has 12 residues. The CDR3 coding sequence is TGTGCCAGCAGCCAGGGGGAGGGGGCCCAGTACTTC. Its translation: CASSQGEGAQYF.

The chain uses TRBV18 and TRBJ1-1, with D hard to call. Germline-derived CDR1 and CDR2 are KGHSH and LQKENI. The V end was cut by 3 bases, the J end by 6 bases, with 11 bases between. The CDR3 covers 13 residues. In DNA, the CDR3 is TGTGCCAGCTCACCGCAACGAGACTCTGAAGCTTTCTTT. This encodes CASSPQRDSEAFF.

V usage is TRBV4-3 and J usage is TRBJ2-7; D may be TRBD1 (6 bases). The V end was cut by 2 bases, the J end by 5 bases, with 16 bases between. The germline CDR1 and CDR2 sequences are LGHNA and YSLEER. The CDR3 length is 15 residues. DNA of the CDR3: TGCGCCAGCAGCCAACTTGGTCCAGGGGTCCACGAGCAGTACTTC. It specifies CASSQLGPGVHEQYF.

The chain recombines TRBV7-9 with TRBJ1-6, with TRBD1 identical over 8 bases. The V gene's germline CDR1 is SEHNR and CDR2 FQNEAQ (reference sequence). The CDR3 is 16 amino acids. Unmatched junction bases numbered 11, after V lost 7 bases and J lost 6 bases. The CDR3 loop is CASTGYQGAGNSPLHF. Written as DNA, the CDR3 is TGTGCCAGCACCGGCTACCAGGGGGCGGGTAATTCACCCCTCCACTTT.